Each of the 18 T cell receptor beta chains below was sequenced from the same sample in a study of shared clonotypes between healthy human individuals. TCRdb keeps only in-frame clones here, not all; method: immunoSEQ multiplex PCR. The sample shows some 500,000 clones, about 96% of them seen only once. Sequenced input: naive CD4+ T cells sorted from blood. Subset meaning: CD45RA+ positively selected. The receptors shown here come from a woman aged 30 to 39 in good health.

Concerning this clone: Other DNA sequences of this sample code for an identical CDR3. The chain combines TRBV20-1 with TRBJ2-7; D not certain. This CDR3 comprises 10 residues. CDR1 and CDR2 (germline): DFQATT, SNEGSKA (reference sequence). Trimming shortened V by 0 bases and J by 5 bases, and 2 bases separated the two germline ends. Here the CDR3 DNA reads TGCAGTGCTAGAGATAACGAGCAGTACTTC. Its protein product is CSARDNEQYF.

This sequence joins TRBV18 and TRBJ2-3; 14 nucleotides line up with TRBD2. This CDR3 has 17 amino acids. Germline loops: CDR1 KGHSH, CDR2 LQKENI. V shed 0 bases, J shed 1 base, and the junction held 0 bases outside the gene matches. The CDR3 protein is CASSPPGLAGGTDTQYF. The CDR3 region has the DNA TGTGCCAGCTCACCACCGGGACTAGCGGGAGGCACAGATACGCAGTATTTT.

The chain has TRBV6-1 and TRBJ2-1; 9 bases map to TRBD2. Germline V lookup: CDR1 MNHNS, CDR2 SASEGT. The CDR3 covers 15 residues. Trimming removed 8 bases from V and 0 bases from J; junction bases left unmatched: 5. The CDR3 bases are TGTGCCAGCTGGGGTAGCGGGAGCTCCTACAATGAGCAGTTCTTC. Translation: CASWGSGSSYNEQFF.

This chain joins TRBV6-5 and TRBJ1-6; D perhaps matches TRBD1 (6 bases). CDR3 size: 15 residues. Trimming pared 7 bases from V and 3 bases from J, leaving 13 bases between. The germline V gene has CDR1 MNHEY and CDR2 SVGAGI. The CDR3 DNA reads TGTGCCAGCACCCAAAGAGGGGGCTATAATTCACCCCTCCACTTT. Its translation is CASTQRGGYNSPLHF.

The V gene is TRBV18, the J gene TRBJ2-7; a possible D gene is TRBD2 (5 bases). V was trimmed by 6 bases and J by 11 bases, leaving 20 bases between them. CDR3 length equals 13 residues. The germline V gene encodes CDR1 KGHSH and CDR2 LQKENI. In DNA form, the CDR3 reads TGTGCCAGCTCTTCATCAGCCCGGACTGGGGAGTACTTC. It encodes CASSSSARTGEYF. Supplemented by reference TRBV18 and TRBJ2-7, the full variable domain reads NAGVMQNPRHLVRRRGQEARLRCSPMKGHSHVYWYRQLPEEGLKFMVYLQKENIIDESGMPKERFSAEFPKEGPSILRIQQVVRGDSAAYFCASSSSARTGEYFGPGTRLTVT.

The chain uses TRBV9 and TRBJ1-5; perhaps TRBD1 as D (6 bases). V was pared by 0 bases and J by 6 bases, with 13 bases between. The CDR3 is 15 residues long. The germline V gene encodes CDR1 SGDLS and CDR2 YYNGEE. Written as DNA, the CDR3 is TGTGCCAGCAGCGTAGGAACAGGGTTTGGTCAGCCCCAGCATTTT. Translation gives CASSVGTGFGQPQHF.

The rearrangement joins TRBV11-2 to TRBJ1-2; D perhaps matches TRBD1 (5 bases). Trimming left V 5 bases short and J 8 bases short, with 24 bases between. The CDR3 is 16 residues long. Germline lookup yields CDR1 SGHAT and CDR2 FQNNGV. CDR3 sequence: CASSPVAGDSLRGYTF. In DNA form, the CDR3 reads TGTGCCAGCAGCCCCGTAGCCGGTGACAGCCTGAGGGGCTACACCTTC.

V gene TRBV5-5 combines with J gene TRBJ2-6, with D tentatively TRBD1 (6 bases). The CDR3 extends over 18 amino acids. Trimming stripped 0 bases from V and 0 bases from J, with 13 bases between. Germline V gene data show CDR1 as SGHKS and CDR2 as YYEKEE (reference sequence). DNA for the CDR3: TGTGCCAGCAGCTTGGCCGGGCAGGGGCGCTCTGGGGCCAACGTCCTGACTTTC. Protein sequence: CASSLAGQGRSGANVLTF.

V usage is TRBV13 and J usage is TRBJ2-7, with 8 bases lining up with TRBD2. This CDR3 comprises 16 residues. The junction had 9 bases not matched to a gene; V was cut back by 5 bases and J by 0 bases. The germline gives CDR1 PRHDT, CDR2 FYEKMQ (reference sequence). The CDR3 sequence is CASSGSAGVHSYEQYF. CDR3 nucleotide sequence: TGTGCCAGCAGCGGCTCAGCGGGGGTTCACTCCTACGAGCAGTACTTC.

The V call is TRBV28, the J call TRBJ1-6; D ambiguous. Germline V gene data show CDR1 as MDHEN and CDR2 as SYDVKM. This CDR3 region has 14 residues. V was clipped by 6 bases and J by 10 bases, with 16 bases between them. The DNA for the CDR3 is TGTGCCAGCAGCCCGGGAGGCCCGAAGTCACCCCTCCACTTT. Encoded protein: CASSPGGPKSPLHF.

The genes are TRBV28 and TRBJ2-2, with 11 positions matching TRBD2. V shed 4 bases and J 7 bases; nucleotides not matched to a gene: 8. The CDR3 totals 16 residues. Germline assignment: CDR1 MDHEN and CDR2 SYDVKM. Here the CDR3 reads CASSSPLAGEFGELFF. The CDR3 DNA follows: TGTGCCAGCAGTTCCCCACTAGCGGGAGAATTCGGGGAGCTGTTTTTT.

The chain links TRBV19 to TRBJ1-5; TRBD1 matches at 9 bases. With V trimmed by 1 base and J by 6 bases, 7 bases remained unmatched. From germline, CDR1 is LNHDA and CDR2 SQIVND (reference sequence). This CDR3 is 16 amino acids long. CDR3 coding DNA: TGTGCCAGTAGTATAGGGGACAGGGTGAGCGGTCAGCCCCAGCATTTT. Protein product: CASSIGDRVSGQPQHF.

This sequence joins TRBV6-6 and TRBJ2-2; tentatively, D is TRBD2 (5 bases). Trimming left V 5 bases short and J 0 bases short, with 13 bases between. The CDR3 contains 16 residues. Germline V CDR1 and CDR2: MNHNY, SVGAGI (reference sequence). The CDR3 is CASSTPYGANTGELFF. CDR3 DNA: TGTGCCAGCAGTACACCGTACGGGGCGAACACCGGGGAGCTGTTTTTT.

The genes are TRBV18 and TRBJ2-1; TRBD1 agrees at 8 bases. CDR3 length: 17 residues. Germline lookup yields CDR1 KGHSH and CDR2 LQKENI. The J segment lost 6 bases and the V segment lost 2 bases, leaving 12 bases of the junction unmatched. As DNA, the CDR3 is TGTGCCAGCTCACCATTGGGGGGAGGACAGGGCATCAATGAGCAGTTCTTC. Its protein is CASSPLGGGQGINEQFF.

This clone appeared a single time. The rearrangement uses TRBV19 and TRBJ2-1; 8 nucleotides match TRBD2. The CDR3 extends over 15 amino acids. V lost 3 bases, J lost 3 bases, and 4 bases stayed unmatched. Germline V gene data show CDR1 as LNHDA and CDR2 as SQIVND (reference sequence). The CDR3 nucleotides read TGTGCCAGTAGTATCGGGCGGGGGGACTACAATGAGCAGTTCTTC. It translates to CASSIGRGDYNEQFF.

The rearrangement joins TRBV5-4 to TRBJ2-2; D is unresolved. Trimming took 4 bases from V and 0 from J, leaving 16 bases between them. CDR3 length equals 17 residues. Germline CDR1 and CDR2: SGHNT and YYREEE (reference sequence). CDR3 sequence reads: CASSPDTRSSNTGELFF. CDR3 in DNA: TGTGCCAGCAGCCCAGACACCAGGTCTTCGAACACCGGGGAGCTGTTTTTT.

The rearrangement links TRBV10-3 to TRBJ2-1; weak D call: TRBD1 (6 bases). CDR3 size: 12 residues. The V and J ends lost 9 bases and 9 bases respectively, with 15 bases between them. Per the germline V gene, CDR1 is ENHRY and CDR2 is SYGVKD. CDR3 DNA sequence: TGTGCCATGAGGGGGAGTACCAGTGAGCAGTTCTTC. Translated: CAMRGSTSEQFF.

CDR3 coding DNA: TGTGCCAGCAGCTTAGACATGAATCAAGAAAAACTGTTTTTT. Translated: CASSLDMNQEKLFF. The rearrangement uses TRBV11-1 and TRBJ1-4; unclear D gene. CDR3 length: 14 residues. V lost 1 base and J 8 bases, leaving 11 bases between the germline ends. CDR1 is SGHAT, CDR2 FQDESV, per germline (reference sequence).